The source of this TCR beta chain is a study of T cells in Graves' hyperthyroidism and ophthalmopathy. Lactation, pregnancy, other autoimmune disease or uncontrolled infection excluded patients. Germline CDR1 and CDR2: SQVTM and ANQGSEA. The CDR3 extends over 13 amino acids. Template material for amplifying TCR beta CDR3 regions consisted of RNA transcripts. TCR CDR3 underwent first-round RT-PCR with the HTBI primer set. TCRdb passed the multiplex PCR reads through MiXCR, listing each CDR3 protein once. Of 500,000 to 600,000 distinct CDR3 sequences in the sample, roughly 50% are singletons; the top ten hold around 8%.

This TCR derives from a woman under 30 with Graves' hyperthyroidism. The chain recombines TRBV29-1 with TRBJ1-1; D remains unclear. The sample taken for sequencing was peripheral blood or thyroid tissue (not recorded which). CDR3 protein: CSGTGSMNTEAFF. DNA of the CDR3: TGCAGTGGAACGGGCAGTATGAACACTGAAGCTTTCTTT.